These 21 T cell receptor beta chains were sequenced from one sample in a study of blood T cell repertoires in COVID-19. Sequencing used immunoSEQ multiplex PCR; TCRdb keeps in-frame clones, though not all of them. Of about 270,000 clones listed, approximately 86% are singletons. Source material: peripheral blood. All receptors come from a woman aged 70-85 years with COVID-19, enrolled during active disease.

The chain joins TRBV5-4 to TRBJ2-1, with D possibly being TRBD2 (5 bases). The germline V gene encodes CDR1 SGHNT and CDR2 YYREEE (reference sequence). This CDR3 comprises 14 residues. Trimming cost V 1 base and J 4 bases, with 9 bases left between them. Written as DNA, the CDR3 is TGTGCCAGCAGCTTGCCTGGACTTTACAATGAGCAGTTCTTC. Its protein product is CASSLPGLYNEQFF. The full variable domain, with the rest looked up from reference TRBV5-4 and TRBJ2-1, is ETGVTQSPTHLIKTRGQQVTLRCSSQSGHNTVSWYQQALGQGPQFIFQYYREEENGRGNFPPRFSGLQFPNYSSELNVNALELDDSALYLCASSLPGLYNEQFFGPGTRLTVL.

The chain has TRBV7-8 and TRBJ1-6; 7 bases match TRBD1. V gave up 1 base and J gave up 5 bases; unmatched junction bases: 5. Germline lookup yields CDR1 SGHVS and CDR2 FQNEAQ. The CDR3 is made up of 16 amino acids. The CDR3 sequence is CASSLDRGINNSPLHF. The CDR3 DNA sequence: TGTGCCAGCAGCTTAGACAGGGGAATCAATAATTCACCCCTCCACTTT.

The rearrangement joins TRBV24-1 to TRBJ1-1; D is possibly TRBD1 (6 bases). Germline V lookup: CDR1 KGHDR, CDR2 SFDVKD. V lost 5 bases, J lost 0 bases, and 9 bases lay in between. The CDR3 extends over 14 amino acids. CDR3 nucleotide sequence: TGTGCCACCAGTGCTACAGGGTTGAACACTGAAGCTTTCTTT. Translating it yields CATSATGLNTEAFF.

DNA for the CDR3: TGTGCCATCAGTGAGGAGATTCGCGGCACTGAAGCTTTCTTT. Protein sequence: CAISEEIRGTEAFF. The chain uses TRBV10-3 and TRBJ1-1; no clear D. The CDR3 covers 14 residues. V lost 2 bases and J 4 bases, leaving 11 bases between the germline ends. The germline gives CDR1 ENHRY, CDR2 SYGVKD.

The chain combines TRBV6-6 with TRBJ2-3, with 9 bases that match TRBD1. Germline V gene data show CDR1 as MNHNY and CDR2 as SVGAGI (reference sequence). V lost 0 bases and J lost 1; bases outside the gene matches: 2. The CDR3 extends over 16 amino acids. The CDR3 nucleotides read TGTGCCAGCAGTTACTCGGGACAGGGTGGCACAGATACGCAGTATTTT. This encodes CASSYSGQGGTDTQYF.

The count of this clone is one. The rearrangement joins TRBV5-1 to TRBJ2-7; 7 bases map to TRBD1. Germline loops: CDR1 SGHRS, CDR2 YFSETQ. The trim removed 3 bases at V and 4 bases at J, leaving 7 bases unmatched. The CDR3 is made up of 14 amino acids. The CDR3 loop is CASSSDRVSYEQYF. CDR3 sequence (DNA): TGCGCCAGCAGCTCCGACAGGGTTTCTTACGAGCAGTACTTC. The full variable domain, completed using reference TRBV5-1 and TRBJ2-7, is KAGVTQTPRYLIKTRGQQVTLSCSPISGHRSVSWYQQTPGQGLQFLFEYFSETQRNKGNFPGRFSGRQFSNSRSEMNVSTLELGDSALYLCASSSDRVSYEQYFGPGTRLTVT.

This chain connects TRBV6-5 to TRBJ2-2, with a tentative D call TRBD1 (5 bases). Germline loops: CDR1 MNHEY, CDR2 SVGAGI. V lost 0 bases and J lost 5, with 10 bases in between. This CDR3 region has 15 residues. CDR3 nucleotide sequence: TGTGCCAGCAGTTACTCGACCCAGGGTACCGGGGAGCTGTTTTTT. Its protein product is CASSYSTQGTGELFF.

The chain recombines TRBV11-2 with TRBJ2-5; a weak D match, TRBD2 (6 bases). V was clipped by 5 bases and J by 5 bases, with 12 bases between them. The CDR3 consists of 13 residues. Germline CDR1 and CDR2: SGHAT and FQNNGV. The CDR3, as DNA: TGTGCCAGCAGCCGGGGGTTCGGGGAGACCCAGTACTTC. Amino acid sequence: CASSRGFGETQYF.

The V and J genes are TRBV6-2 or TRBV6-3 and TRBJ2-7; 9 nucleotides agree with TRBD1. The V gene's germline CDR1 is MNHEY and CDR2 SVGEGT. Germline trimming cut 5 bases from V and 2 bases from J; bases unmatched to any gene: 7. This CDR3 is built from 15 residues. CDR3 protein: CASSPLGQGPYEQYF. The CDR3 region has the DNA TGTGCCAGCAGTCCACTAGGACAGGGGCCCTACGAGCAGTACTTC.

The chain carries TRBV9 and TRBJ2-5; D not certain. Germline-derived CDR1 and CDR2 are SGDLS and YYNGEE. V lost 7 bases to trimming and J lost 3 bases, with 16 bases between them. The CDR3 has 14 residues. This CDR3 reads CASDPTRPKETQYF. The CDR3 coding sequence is TGTGCCAGCGATCCGACTCGCCCGAAAGAGACCCAGTACTTC.

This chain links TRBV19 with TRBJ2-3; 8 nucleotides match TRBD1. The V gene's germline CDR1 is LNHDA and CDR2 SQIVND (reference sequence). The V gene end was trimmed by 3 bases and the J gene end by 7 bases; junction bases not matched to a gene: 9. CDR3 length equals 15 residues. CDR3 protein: CASSMTDRGRNTQYF. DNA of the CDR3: TGTGCCAGTAGTATGACCGACAGGGGAAGGAATACGCAGTATTTT.

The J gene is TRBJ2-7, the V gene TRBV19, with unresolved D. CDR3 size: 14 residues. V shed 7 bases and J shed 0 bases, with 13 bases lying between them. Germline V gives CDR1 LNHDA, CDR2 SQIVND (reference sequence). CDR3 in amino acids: CASTPAGTSYEQYF. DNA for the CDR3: TGTGCCAGTACCCCCGCAGGCACCTCCTACGAGCAGTACTTC. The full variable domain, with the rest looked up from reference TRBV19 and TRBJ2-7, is DGGITQSPKYLFRKEGQNVTLSCEQNLNHDAMYWYRQDPGQGLRLIYYSQIVNDFQKGDIAEGYSVSREKKESFPLTVTSAQKNPTAFYLCASTPAGTSYEQYFGPGTRLTVT.

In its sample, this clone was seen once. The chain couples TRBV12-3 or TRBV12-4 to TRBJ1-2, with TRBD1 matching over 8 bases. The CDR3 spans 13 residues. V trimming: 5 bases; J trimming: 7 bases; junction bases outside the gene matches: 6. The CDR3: CASSLQGGLGYTF. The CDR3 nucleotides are TGTGCCAGCAGTCTACAGGGGGGGCTTGGCTACACCTTC.

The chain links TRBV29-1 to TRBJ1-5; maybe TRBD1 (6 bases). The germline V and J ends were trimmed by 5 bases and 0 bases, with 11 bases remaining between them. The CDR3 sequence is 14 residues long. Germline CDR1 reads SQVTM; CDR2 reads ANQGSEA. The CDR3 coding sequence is TGCAGCGTTTCGCCAGGGGATAGCAATCAGCCCCAGCATTTT. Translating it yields CSVSPGDSNQPQHF.

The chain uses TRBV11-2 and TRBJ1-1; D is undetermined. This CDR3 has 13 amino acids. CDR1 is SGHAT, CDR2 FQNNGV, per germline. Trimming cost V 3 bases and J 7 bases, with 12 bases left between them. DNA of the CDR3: TGTGCCAGCAGCTTCTACGCAGGTTATGAAGCTTTCTTT. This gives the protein CASSFYAGYEAFF.

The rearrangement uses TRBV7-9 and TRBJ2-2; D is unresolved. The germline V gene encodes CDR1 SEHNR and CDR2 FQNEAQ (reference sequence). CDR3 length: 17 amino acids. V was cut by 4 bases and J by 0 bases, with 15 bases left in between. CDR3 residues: CASSSPSLTANTGELFF. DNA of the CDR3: TGTGCCAGCAGCTCGCCATCCCTAACCGCGAACACCGGGGAGCTGTTTTTT.

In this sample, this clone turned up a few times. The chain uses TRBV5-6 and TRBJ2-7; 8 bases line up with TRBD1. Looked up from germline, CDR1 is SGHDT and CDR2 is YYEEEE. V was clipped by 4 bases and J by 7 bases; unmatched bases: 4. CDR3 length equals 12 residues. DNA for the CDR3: TGTGCCAGCAGCAGAGGACAGGGAGAGCAGTACTTC. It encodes CASSRGQGEQYF.

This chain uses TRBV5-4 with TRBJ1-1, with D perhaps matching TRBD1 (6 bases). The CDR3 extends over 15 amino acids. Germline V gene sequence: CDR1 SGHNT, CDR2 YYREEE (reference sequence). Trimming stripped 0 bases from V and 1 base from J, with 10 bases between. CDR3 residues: CASSLGTGTNTEAFF. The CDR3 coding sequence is TGTGCCAGCAGCTTGGGCACAGGGACGAACACTGAAGCTTTCTTT. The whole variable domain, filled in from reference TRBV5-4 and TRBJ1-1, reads ETGVTQSPTHLIKTRGQQVTLRCSSQSGHNTVSWYQQALGQGPQFIFQYYREEENGRGNFPPRFSGLQFPNYSSELNVNALELDDSALYLCASSLGTGTNTEAFFGQGTRLTVV.

The CDR3 DNA reads TGTGCCAGCAGCTATGGGACAGGGGGCCTCTACGAGCAGTACTTC. It encodes CASSYGTGGLYEQYF. The rearrangement uses TRBV5-5 and TRBJ2-7, with TRBD1 matching over 12 bases. Looked up from germline, CDR1 is SGHKS and CDR2 is YYEKEE (reference sequence). The CDR3 runs 15 residues. V was clipped by 3 bases and J by 3 bases; unmatched bases: 4.

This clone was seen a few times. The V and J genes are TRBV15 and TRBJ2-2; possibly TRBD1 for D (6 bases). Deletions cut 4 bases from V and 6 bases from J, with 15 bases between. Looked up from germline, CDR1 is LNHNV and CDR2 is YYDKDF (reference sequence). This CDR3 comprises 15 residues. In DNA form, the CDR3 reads TGTGCCACCAGCAAAGAGACAGGTATCTCCGGGGAGCTGTTTTTT. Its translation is CATSKETGISGELFF.

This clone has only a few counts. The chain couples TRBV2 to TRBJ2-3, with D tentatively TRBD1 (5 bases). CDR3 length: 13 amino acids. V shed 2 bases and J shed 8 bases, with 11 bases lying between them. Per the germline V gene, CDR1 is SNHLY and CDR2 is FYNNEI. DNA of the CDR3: TGTGCCAGCAGTGAATCTGGGGCCGGTACGCAGTATTTT. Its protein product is CASSESGAGTQYF. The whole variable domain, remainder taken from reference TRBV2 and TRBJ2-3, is EPEVTQTPSHQVTQMGQEVILRCVPISNHLYFYWYRQILGQKVEFLVSFYNNEISEKSEIFDDQFSVERPDGSNFTLKIRSTKLEDSAMYFCASSESGAGTQYFGPGTRLTVL.